Each of the 14 T cell receptor beta chains below was sequenced from the same sample in a study of blood T cell repertoires in COVID-19. The data were produced by immunoSEQ multiplex PCR, yet TCRdb's version contains in-frame clones alone and is incomplete. The sample includes 200,000 or so clones, 92% seen only once; the top ten take about 0.8%. The sequenced sample consisted of peripheral blood. These receptor sequences come from a man aged 55 to 70 with COVID-19, enrolled during active disease.

This clone has only a few counts. The chain is built from TRBV5-4 and TRBJ1-2; possible D gene TRBD1, 6 bases. Trimming cost V 0 bases and J 8 bases, with 20 bases left between them. The germline CDR1 and CDR2 sequences are SGHNT and YYREEE (reference sequence). The CDR3 has 16 residues. CDR3 in DNA: TGTGCCAGCAGCTTGGAAAAGGTCAGGGGAGATTTAGGCTACACCTTC. Amino acid sequence: CASSLEKVRGDLGYTF.

The genes are TRBV6-6 and TRBJ2-1; 8 bases are a match to TRBD2. Germline V gives CDR1 MNHNY, CDR2 SVGAGI (reference sequence). The CDR3 has 16 amino acids. The trim removed 5 bases at V and 0 bases at J, leaving 6 bases unmatched. The CDR3 here is CASSPPSGHSYNEQFF. Written as DNA, the CDR3 is TGTGCCAGCAGTCCACCTAGCGGGCACTCCTACAATGAGCAGTTCTTC.

This chain links TRBV2 with TRBJ1-1, with 7 bases identical to TRBD1. With V trimmed by 5 bases and J by 1 base, 4 bases remained unmatched. There are 14 residues in the CDR3. Germline loops: CDR1 SNHLY, CDR2 FYNNEI. The CDR3 sequence: CASSKRQGNTEAFF. CDR3 bases: TGTGCCAGCAGTAAACGACAGGGGAACACTGAAGCTTTCTTT.

This chain links TRBV6-5 with TRBJ1-1; D remains unclear. V shed 0 bases and J shed 4 bases, with 12 bases lying between them. The CDR3 contains 15 residues. Germline values: CDR1 MNHEY, CDR2 SVGAGI. The CDR3 region is CASSYSRAGFTEAFF. CDR3 bases: TGTGCCAGCAGTTACTCAAGAGCGGGGTTCACTGAAGCTTTCTTT.

The chain recombines TRBV4-2 with TRBJ1-1, with D unresolved. The CDR3 spans 15 residues. The V end lost 4 bases, the J end lost 2 bases, and 14 bases lay between the germline ends. Germline loops: CDR1 LGHNA, CDR2 YNFKEQ. CDR3 sequence reads: CASSPPEVPNTEAFF. The CDR3 DNA sequence: TGTGCCAGCAGCCCGCCCGAGGTGCCTAACACTGAAGCTTTCTTT.

The chain has TRBV5-4 and TRBJ2-5; D unresolved. The CDR3 has 16 residues. Germline V lookup: CDR1 SGHNT, CDR2 YYREEE (reference sequence). V lost 1 base and J 2 bases, leaving 15 bases between the germline ends. The CDR3 sequence is CASSLISLTLQETQYF. Here the CDR3 DNA reads TGTGCCAGCAGCTTGATTAGCCTAACTCTACAAGAGACCCAGTACTTC.

V and J are TRBV5-8 and TRBJ2-1; 11 bases line up with TRBD2. This CDR3 contains 16 residues. V shed 4 bases, J shed 5 bases, and the junction held 8 bases outside the gene matches. CDR1 is SGHTS, CDR2 YDEGEE, per germline. CDR3 nucleotides: TGTGCCAGCAGCCGCGCTGGGACTAGCGGCAACAATGAGCAGTTCTTC. Protein product: CASSRAGTSGNNEQFF.

V and J are TRBV10-3 and TRBJ2-7; 7 nucleotides agree with TRBD1. Germline CDR1 is ENHRY and CDR2 is SYGVKD. The CDR3 is 14 amino acids. With 11 bases clipped from V and 2 bases from J, the junction kept 12 bases outside the gene matches. CDR3 residues: CAVRRRDSPYEQYF. The DNA of the CDR3 is TGTGCCGTCCGCCGAAGGGACAGCCCCTACGAGCAGTACTTC.

The chain combines TRBV28 with TRBJ2-7, with D unclear. V was trimmed by 3 bases and J by 10 bases, leaving 22 bases between them. Germline-derived CDR1 and CDR2 are MDHEN and SYDVKM. The CDR3 runs 15 residues. The CDR3 DNA reads as TGTGCCAGCAGTTTCCCCCCGTCGGGTGTCCCTAACCAGTACTTC. Amino acids: CASSFPPSGVPNQYF.

The V gene is TRBV11-2, the J gene TRBJ1-4; tentatively, D is TRBD1 (5 bases). V was trimmed by 3 bases and J by 7 bases, leaving 12 bases between them. Germline V gene sequence: CDR1 SGHAT, CDR2 FQNNGV. This CDR3 contains 14 residues. The CDR3, as DNA: TGTGCCAGCAGCTTTACAGGTCTGACTGAAAAACTGTTTTTT. Protein sequence: CASSFTGLTEKLFF.

V usage is TRBV7-9 and J usage is TRBJ1-6; D uncertain. V was shortened by 3 bases and J by 12 bases, with 6 bases between the two germline ends. From germline, CDR1 is SEHNR and CDR2 FQNEAQ (reference sequence). This CDR3 is built from 11 residues. This CDR3 reads CASSFEGPLHF. CDR3 DNA sequence: TGTGCCAGCAGCTTCGAGGGACCCCTCCACTTT.

This clone was seen only once. Different DNA sequences within this sample yield the same CDR3. The chain links TRBV5-4 to TRBJ1-2; TRBD1 might be the D (5 bases). CDR1 is SGHNT, CDR2 YYREEE, per germline (reference sequence). There are 14 residues in the CDR3. The ends were cut back, 5 bases at V and 1 base at J, with 12 bases in the middle. In DNA, the CDR3 is TGTGCCAGCAGTCTCGGGGGGGGTAACTATGGCTACACCTTC. It is translated as CASSLGGGNYGYTF.

This sequence joins TRBV18 and TRBJ2-5; the D gene is possibly TRBD1 (6 bases). The CDR3 is 15 residues long. Germline CDR1 KGHSH, CDR2 LQKENI. V was trimmed by 0 bases and J by 4 bases, leaving 12 bases between them. The DNA for the CDR3 is TGTGCCAGCTCACCACCGGCCAGGGGTCCAGAGACCCAGTACTTC. This translates into CASSPPARGPETQYF.

On this clone: At the DNA level, this CDR3 is encoded by other sequences in the same sample as well. The chain carries TRBV7-9 and TRBJ2-7; 11 positions match TRBD1. The CDR3 has 14 amino acids. CDR1 and CDR2 (germline): SEHNR, FQNEAQ (reference sequence). V was pared by 5 bases and J by 4 bases, with 4 bases of the junction left unmatched. The CDR3 sequence is CASSTGQGAYEQYF. As DNA, the CDR3 is TGTGCCAGCAGCACCGGACAGGGGGCTTACGAGCAGTACTTC.